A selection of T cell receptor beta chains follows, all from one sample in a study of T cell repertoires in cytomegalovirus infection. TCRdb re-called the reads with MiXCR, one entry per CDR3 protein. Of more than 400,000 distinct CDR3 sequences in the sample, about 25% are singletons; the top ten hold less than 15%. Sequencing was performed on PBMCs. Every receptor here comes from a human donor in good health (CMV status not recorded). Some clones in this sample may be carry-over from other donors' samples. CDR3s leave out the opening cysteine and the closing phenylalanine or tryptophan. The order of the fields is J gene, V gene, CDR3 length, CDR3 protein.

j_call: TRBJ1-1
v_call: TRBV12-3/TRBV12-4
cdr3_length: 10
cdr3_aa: ASSIGTGEAF

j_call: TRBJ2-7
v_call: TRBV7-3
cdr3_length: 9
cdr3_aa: ASGRAYEQY

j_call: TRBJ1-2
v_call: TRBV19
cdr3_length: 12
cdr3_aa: ASSAGTETYGYT

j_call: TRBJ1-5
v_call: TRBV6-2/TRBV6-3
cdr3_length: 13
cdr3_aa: ASSYSTTPNQPQH

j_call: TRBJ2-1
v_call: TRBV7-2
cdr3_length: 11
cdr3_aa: ASSSRDSFEQF

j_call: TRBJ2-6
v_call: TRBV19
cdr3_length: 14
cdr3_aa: ASSIVTGSGANVLT

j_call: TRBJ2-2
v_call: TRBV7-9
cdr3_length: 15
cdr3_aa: ASSTGLAGAPTGELF

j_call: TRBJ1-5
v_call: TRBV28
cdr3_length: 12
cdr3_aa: ASRQDNSNQPQH

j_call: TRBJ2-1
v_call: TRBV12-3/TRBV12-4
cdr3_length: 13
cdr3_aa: ASSPTVQKLNEQF

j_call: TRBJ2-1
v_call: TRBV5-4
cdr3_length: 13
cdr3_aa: AAISSGRGYNEQF

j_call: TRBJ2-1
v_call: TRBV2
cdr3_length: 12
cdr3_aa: ASTKRRQGDEQF

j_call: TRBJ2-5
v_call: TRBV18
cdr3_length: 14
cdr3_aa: ASSPTAGGPEETQY

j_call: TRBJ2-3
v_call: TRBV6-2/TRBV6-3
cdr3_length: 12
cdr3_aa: ASTAQGNTDTQY

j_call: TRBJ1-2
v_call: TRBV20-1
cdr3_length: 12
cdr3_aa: SAKVWTVNYGYT

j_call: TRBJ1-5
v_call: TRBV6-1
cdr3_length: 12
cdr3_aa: ASSAYGRDQPQH

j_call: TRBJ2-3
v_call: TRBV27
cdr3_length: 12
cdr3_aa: ASSLAEHTDTQY

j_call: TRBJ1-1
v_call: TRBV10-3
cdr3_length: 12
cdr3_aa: AISGAGAGTEAF

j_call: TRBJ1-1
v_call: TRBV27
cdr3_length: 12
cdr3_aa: ASSLNAENTEAF

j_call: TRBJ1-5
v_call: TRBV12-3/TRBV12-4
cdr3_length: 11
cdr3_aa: ASSQRGGQPQH

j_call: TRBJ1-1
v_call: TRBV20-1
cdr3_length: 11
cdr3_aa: SASSRSNTEAF

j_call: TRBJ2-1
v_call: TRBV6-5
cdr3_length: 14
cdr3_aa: ASRLLVGSSYNEQF

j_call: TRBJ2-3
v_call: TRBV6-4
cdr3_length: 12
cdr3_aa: ASSGGTGADTQY

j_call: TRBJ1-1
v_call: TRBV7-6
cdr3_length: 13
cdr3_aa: ASSSPVGVNTEAF

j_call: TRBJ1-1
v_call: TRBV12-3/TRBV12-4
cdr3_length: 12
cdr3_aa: ASSLGTRNTEAF

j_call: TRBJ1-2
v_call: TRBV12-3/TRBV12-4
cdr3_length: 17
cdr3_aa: ASSLAVSWNFQTNYGYT

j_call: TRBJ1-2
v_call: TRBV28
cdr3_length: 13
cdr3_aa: ASSPFSRGRGGYT

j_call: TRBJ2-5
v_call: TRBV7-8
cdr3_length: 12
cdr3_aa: ASSPGGGGETQY

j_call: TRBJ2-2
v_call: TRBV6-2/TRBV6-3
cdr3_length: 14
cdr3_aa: ASSQDRGYRTGELF

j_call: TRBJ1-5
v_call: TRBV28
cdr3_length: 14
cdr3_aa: ASSTRGVASNQPQH

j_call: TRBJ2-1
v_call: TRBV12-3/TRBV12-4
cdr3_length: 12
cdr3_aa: ASRGLADYNEQF

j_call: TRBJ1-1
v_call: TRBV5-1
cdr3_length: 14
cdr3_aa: ASTDLGIGHGTEAF

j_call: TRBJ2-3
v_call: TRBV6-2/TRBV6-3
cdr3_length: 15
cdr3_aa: ASSPMYGQGATDTQY

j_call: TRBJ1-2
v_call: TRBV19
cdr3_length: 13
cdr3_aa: ASSILPGEVYGYT

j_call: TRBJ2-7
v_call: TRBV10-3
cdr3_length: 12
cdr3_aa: AISRTGGSYEQY

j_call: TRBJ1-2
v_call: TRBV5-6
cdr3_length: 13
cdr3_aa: ASSLGQGKILGYT

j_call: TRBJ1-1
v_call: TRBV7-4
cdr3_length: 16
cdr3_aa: ASSQDRGLTPKNTEAF

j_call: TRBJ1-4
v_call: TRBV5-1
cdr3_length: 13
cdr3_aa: ASSTLQGKNEKLF

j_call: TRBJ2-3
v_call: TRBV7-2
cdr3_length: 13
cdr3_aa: ASTPRGFSTDTQY

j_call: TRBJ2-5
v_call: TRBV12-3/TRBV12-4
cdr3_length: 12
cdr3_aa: ASSLGSPGGTQY

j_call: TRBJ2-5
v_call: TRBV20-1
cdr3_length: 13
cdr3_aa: SARKAGGSQGTRY

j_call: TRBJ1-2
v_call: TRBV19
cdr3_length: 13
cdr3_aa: ASSLTAALNYGYT